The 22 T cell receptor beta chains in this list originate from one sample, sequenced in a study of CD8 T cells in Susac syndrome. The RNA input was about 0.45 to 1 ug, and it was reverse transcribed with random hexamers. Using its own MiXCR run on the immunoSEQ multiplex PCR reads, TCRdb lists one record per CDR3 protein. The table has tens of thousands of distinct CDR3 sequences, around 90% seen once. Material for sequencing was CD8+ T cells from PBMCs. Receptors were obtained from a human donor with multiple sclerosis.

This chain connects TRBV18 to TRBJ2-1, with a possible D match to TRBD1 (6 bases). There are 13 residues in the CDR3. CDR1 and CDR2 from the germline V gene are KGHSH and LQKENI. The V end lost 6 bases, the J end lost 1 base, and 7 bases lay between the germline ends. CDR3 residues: CASSTGSYNEQFF. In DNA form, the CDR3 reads TGTGCCAGCTCCACAGGGTCCTACAATGAGCAGTTCTTC.

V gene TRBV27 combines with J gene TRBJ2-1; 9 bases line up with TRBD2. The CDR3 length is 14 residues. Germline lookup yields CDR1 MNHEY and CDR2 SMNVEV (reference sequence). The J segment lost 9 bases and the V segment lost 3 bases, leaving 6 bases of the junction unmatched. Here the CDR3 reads CASSFRLAGSEQFF. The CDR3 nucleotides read TGTGCCAGCAGTTTTCGCCTAGCGGGAAGTGAGCAGTTCTTC.

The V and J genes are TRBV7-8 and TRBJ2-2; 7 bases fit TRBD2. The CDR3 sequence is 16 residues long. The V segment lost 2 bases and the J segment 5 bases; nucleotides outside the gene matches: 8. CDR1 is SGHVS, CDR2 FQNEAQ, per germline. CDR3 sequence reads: CASSLIRLAVTGELFF. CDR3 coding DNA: TGTGCCAGCAGCTTAATCCGTCTAGCGGTGACCGGGGAGCTGTTTTTT.

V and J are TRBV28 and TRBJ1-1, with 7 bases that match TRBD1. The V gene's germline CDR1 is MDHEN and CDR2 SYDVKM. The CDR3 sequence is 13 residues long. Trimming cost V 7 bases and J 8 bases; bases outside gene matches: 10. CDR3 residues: CASKHRGLLEAFF. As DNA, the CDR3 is TGTGCCAGCAAGCACAGGGGTCTCTTGGAAGCTTTCTTT.

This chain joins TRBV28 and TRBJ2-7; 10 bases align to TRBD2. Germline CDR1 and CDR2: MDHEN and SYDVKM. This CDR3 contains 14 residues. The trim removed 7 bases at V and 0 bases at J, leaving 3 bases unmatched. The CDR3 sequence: CASNTSGDSYEQYF. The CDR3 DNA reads TGTGCCAGCAACACTAGCGGGGACTCCTACGAGCAGTACTTC.

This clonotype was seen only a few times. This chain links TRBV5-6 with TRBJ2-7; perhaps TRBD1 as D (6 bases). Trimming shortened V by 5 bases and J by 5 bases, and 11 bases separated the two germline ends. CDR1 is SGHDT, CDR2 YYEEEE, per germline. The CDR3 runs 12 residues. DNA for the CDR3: TGTGCCAGCAGTACAGGGCGCAACGAGCAGTACTTC. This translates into CASSTGRNEQYF.

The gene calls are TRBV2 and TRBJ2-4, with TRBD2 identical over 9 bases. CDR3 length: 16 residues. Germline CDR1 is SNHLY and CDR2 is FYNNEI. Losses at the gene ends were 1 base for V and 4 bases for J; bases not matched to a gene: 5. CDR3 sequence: CASSEVWTSVKNIQYF. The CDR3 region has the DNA TGTGCCAGCAGTGAAGTTTGGACTAGCGTTAAAAACATTCAGTACTTC.

CDR3 DNA sequence: TGTGCCAGCAGTTATCCGCGGACAGGGGGATTCGTCAATGAGCAGTTCTTC. Protein sequence: CASSYPRTGGFVNEQFF. The rearrangement links TRBV6-2 or TRBV6-3 to TRBJ2-1, with 10 bases aligning to TRBD1. Germline trimming cut 3 bases from V and 6 bases from J; bases unmatched to any gene: 11. This CDR3 spans 17 amino acids. The germline V gene encodes CDR1 MNHEY and CDR2 SVGEGT.

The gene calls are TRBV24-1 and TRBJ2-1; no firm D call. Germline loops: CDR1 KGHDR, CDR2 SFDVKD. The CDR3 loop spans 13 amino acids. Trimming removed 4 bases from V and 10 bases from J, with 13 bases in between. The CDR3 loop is CATSEGGVHEQFF. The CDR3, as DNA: TGTGCCACCAGTGAAGGCGGAGTGCACGAGCAGTTCTTC.

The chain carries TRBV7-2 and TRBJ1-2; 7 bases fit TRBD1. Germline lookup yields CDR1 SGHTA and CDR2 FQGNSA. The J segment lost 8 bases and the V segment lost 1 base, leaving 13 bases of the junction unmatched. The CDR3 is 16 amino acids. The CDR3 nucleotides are TGTGCCAGCAGCTTAGTTCCGGGACAGCCAGGCGAGGGCTACACCTTC. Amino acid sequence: CASSLVPGQPGEGYTF.

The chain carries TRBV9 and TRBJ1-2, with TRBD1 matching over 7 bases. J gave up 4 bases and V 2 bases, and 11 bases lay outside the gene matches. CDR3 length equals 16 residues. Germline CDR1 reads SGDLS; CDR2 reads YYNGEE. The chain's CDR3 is CASSVSGTGDLYGYTF. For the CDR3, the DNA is TGTGCCAGCAGCGTCTCAGGAACAGGGGACCTCTATGGCTACACCTTC.

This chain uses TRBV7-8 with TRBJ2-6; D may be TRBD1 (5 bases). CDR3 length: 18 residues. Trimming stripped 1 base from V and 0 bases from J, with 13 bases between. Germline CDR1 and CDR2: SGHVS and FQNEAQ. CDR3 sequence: CASSLDRGRPSGANVLTF. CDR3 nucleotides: TGTGCCAGCAGCTTAGATAGGGGCCGACCCTCTGGGGCCAACGTCCTGACTTTC. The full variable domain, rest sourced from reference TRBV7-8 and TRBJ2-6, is GAGVSQSPRYKVAKRGQDVALRCDPISGHVSLFWYQQALGQGPEFLTYFQNEAQLDKSGLPSDRFFAERPEGSVSTLKIQRTQQEDSAVYLCASSLDRGRPSGANVLTFGAGSRLTVL.

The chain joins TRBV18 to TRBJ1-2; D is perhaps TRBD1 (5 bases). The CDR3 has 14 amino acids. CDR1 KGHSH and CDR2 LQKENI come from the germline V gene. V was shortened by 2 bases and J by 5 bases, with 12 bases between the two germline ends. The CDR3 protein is CASSPERGPYGYTF. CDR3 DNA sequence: TGTGCCAGCTCACCAGAAAGGGGTCCATATGGCTACACCTTC.

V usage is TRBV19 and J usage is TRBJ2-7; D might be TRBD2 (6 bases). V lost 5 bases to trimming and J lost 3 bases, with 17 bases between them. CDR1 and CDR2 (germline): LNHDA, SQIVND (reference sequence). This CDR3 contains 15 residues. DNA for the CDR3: TGTGCCAGTAGTGTCCGGAGGGCCGGCGACTACGAGCAGTACTTC. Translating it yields CASSVRRAGDYEQYF.

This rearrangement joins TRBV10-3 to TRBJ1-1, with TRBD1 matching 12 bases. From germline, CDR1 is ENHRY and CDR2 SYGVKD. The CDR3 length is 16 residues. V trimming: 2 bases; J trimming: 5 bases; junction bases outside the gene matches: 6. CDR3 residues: CAISEGTGGVGTEAFF. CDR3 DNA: TGTGCCATCAGTGAGGGGACAGGGGGCGTAGGAACTGAAGCTTTCTTT.

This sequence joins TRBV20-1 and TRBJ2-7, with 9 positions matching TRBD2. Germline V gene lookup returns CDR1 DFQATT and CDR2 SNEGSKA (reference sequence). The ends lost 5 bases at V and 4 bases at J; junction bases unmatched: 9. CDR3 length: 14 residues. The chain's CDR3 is CSALAGEIDYEQYF. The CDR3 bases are TGCAGTGCTTTAGCGGGGGAGATAGATTACGAGCAGTACTTC.

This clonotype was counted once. CDR3 in DNA: TGTGCCTGGGGGACTAGTTTCTGGGACAATGAGCAGTTCTTC. Translating it yields CAWGTSFWDNEQFF. The gene calls are TRBV30 and TRBJ2-1; 8 bases align to TRBD2. This CDR3 region has 14 residues. Germline loops: CDR1 GTSNPN, CDR2 SVGIG (reference sequence). Unmatched junction bases numbered 8, after V lost 5 bases and J lost 5 bases.

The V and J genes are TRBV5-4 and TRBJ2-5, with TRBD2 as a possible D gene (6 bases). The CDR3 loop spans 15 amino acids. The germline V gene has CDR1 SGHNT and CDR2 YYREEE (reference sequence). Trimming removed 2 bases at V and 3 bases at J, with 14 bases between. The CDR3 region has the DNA TGTGCCAGCAGCTTTCAGTTTAGCGGTAAAGAGACCCAGTACTTC. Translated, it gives CASSFQFSGKETQYF.

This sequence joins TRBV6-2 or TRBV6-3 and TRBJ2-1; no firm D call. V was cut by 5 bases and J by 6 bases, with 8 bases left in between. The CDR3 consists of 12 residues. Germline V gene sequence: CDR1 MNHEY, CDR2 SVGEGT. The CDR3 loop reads CASSTISNEQFF. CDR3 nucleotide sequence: TGTGCCAGCAGTACTATATCCAATGAGCAGTTCTTC.

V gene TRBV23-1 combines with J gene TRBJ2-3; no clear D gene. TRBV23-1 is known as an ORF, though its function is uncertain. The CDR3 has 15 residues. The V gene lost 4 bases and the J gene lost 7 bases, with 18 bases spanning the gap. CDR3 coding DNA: TGCGCCAGCAGTCTACAGACTGGTTTTGCAAATACGCAGTATTTT. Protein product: CASSLQTGFANTQYF.

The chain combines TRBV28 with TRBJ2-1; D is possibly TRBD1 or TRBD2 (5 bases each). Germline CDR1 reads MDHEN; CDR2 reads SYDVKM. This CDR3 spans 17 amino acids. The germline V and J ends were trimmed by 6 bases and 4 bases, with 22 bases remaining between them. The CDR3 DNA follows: TGTGCCAGCAGAGATTTGGGACGGCATCCCCTTTACAATGAGCAGTTCTTC. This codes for CASRDLGRHPLYNEQFF.

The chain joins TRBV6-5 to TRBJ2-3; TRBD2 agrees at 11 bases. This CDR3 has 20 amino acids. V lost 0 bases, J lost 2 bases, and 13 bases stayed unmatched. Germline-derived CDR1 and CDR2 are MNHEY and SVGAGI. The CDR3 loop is CASSYSGSGRALIPTDTQYF. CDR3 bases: TGTGCCAGCAGTTACTCGGGTAGCGGGAGGGCCCTTATCCCCACAGATACGCAGTATTTT.